The 28 T cell receptor beta chains below were found in one sample sequenced in a study of T cell responses to AZD1222 COVID-19 vaccine. The assay was immunoSEQ multiplex PCR, and TCRdb's table has in-frame clones only and misses some. The sample has approximately 140,000 clones; about 92% are singletons. Specimen: peripheral blood, collected on day 0 of AZD1222 vaccination. These receptors were obtained from an adult in good health.

This chain links TRBV6-2 or TRBV6-3 with TRBJ1-1; D unclear. The CDR3 extends over 12 amino acids. Per the germline V gene, CDR1 is MNHEY and CDR2 is SVGEGT. Trimming removed 8 bases at V and 1 base at J, with 8 bases between. CDR3 protein: CASGQTNTEAFF. The CDR3 nucleotides are TGTGCCAGCGGCCAGACGAACACTGAAGCTTTCTTT.

This chain links TRBV19 with TRBJ1-4; D is ambiguous. Trimming stripped 5 bases from V and 0 bases from J, with 19 bases between. The CDR3 length is 18 residues. The germline CDR1 and CDR2 sequences are LNHDA and SQIVND (reference sequence). CDR3 sequence: CASSRTHLGVATNEKLFF. CDR3 nucleotide sequence: TGTGCCAGTAGTCGCACCCATCTAGGAGTTGCAACTAATGAAAAACTGTTTTTT. Using reference TRBV19 and TRBJ1-4 for the parts outside the CDR3, the full variable domain is DGGITQSPKYLFRKEGQNVTLSCEQNLNHDAMYWYRQDPGQGLRLIYYSQIVNDFQKGDIAEGYSVSREKKESFPLTVTSAQKNPTAFYLCASSRTHLGVATNEKLFFGSGTQLSVL.

The chain recombines TRBV27 with TRBJ2-5; D may be TRBD1 (8 bases). The CDR3 is 13 amino acids. V was clipped by 10 bases and J by 5 bases, with 17 bases between them. Germline assignment: CDR1 MNHEY and CDR2 SMNVEV (reference sequence). The DNA for the CDR3 is TGTGCCAACCAGACAGGGGAGGGTGAGACCCAGTACTTC. Its translation is CANQTGEGETQYF.

This sequence joins TRBV2 and TRBJ1-6; tentatively, D is TRBD1 (6 bases). Trimming took off 1 base at V and 6 bases at J, with 13 bases between the two ends. CDR3 length: 16 residues. In germline, CDR1 is SNHLY, CDR2 FYNNEI. The CDR3: CASSEDPGAPNSPLHF. The CDR3 DNA follows: TGTGCCAGCAGTGAAGACCCAGGGGCCCCTAATTCACCCCTCCACTTT.

This sequence joins TRBV10-2 and TRBJ2-2; the D gene is possibly TRBD1 (6 bases). The germline CDR1 and CDR2 sequences are WSHSY and SAAADI. The CDR3 runs to 15 residues. V lost 8 bases, J lost 6 bases, and 19 bases lay in between. CDR3 DNA: TGCGCCAGCTCCCCCAACTTACAGGGAGCCGGGGAGCTGTTTTTT. Translating it yields CASSPNLQGAGELFF.

The rearrangement links TRBV28 to TRBJ1-4; 7 positions agree with TRBD1. The CDR3 spans 20 residues. Trimming removed 4 bases from V and 5 bases from J; junction bases left unmatched: 22. CDR1 is MDHEN and CDR2 is SYDVKM in the germline V gene. This chain's CDR3 is CASSSLMTGTGFGSNEKLFF. CDR3 coding DNA: TGTGCCAGCAGTTCCCTTATGACAGGGACTGGGTTTGGATCGAATGAAAAACTGTTTTTT.

This clone was found a few times. The chain carries TRBV9 and TRBJ1-5, with TRBD1 matching 7 bases. CDR1 and CDR2 from the germline V gene are SGDLS and YYNGEE. The CDR3 sequence is 16 residues long. V trimming: 3 bases; J trimming: 5 bases; junction bases outside the gene matches: 11. Here the CDR3 DNA reads TGTGCCAGCAGCGAGGGATCTCAGGGGGTTGATCAGCCCCAGCATTTT. It yields the protein CASSEGSQGVDQPQHF.

The gene calls are TRBV29-1 and TRBJ1-2; possibly TRBD1 for D (5 bases). The CDR3 loop spans 14 amino acids. The V and J ends lost 6 bases and 5 bases respectively, with 19 bases between them. Germline lookup yields CDR1 SQVTM and CDR2 ANQGSEA. CDR3 DNA sequence: TGCAGCGTGCTTACAACGGGACGCGCATATGGCTACACCTTC. Translated, it gives CSVLTTGRAYGYTF.

The chain employs TRBV15 and TRBJ2-7; D gene unclear. Per the germline V gene, CDR1 is LNHNV and CDR2 is YYDKDF (reference sequence). This CDR3 is built from 13 residues. V was trimmed by 2 bases and J by 2 bases, leaving 7 bases between them. The CDR3: CATSRPSTYEQYF. The DNA of the CDR3 is TGTGCCACCAGCAGACCTTCGACCTACGAGCAGTACTTC.

The V gene is TRBV30, the J gene TRBJ2-3; 7 bases are shared with TRBD2. After removal of 5 bases from V and 2 bases from J, the junction contained 10 bases not matched to a gene. Germline lookup yields CDR1 GTSNPN and CDR2 SVGIG (reference sequence). CDR3 length: 15 amino acids. The CDR3, as DNA: TGTGCCTGGCAGTCGGCTAGCGGATACACAGATACGCAGTATTTT. This translates into CAWQSASGYTDTQYF.

This clone was seen once. The chain links TRBV18 to TRBJ1-4; TRBD1 is a possible D gene (6 bases). This CDR3 spans 15 amino acids. V lost 0 bases to trimming and J lost 5 bases, with 10 bases between them. Germline V gene sequence: CDR1 KGHSH, CDR2 LQKENI. This CDR3 reads CASSPPGTPNEKLFF. CDR3 coding DNA: TGTGCCAGCTCACCACCCGGGACACCGAATGAAAAACTGTTTTTT.

This clone was found once. The chain couples TRBV3-1 (or the pseudogene TRBV3-2) to TRBJ2-1; 12 bases fit TRBD2. The germline CDR1 and CDR2 sequences are LGHDT and YNNKEL (reference sequence). V dropped 1 base and J dropped 5; count of bases not matched to a gene: 6. The CDR3 has 17 residues. The CDR3 nucleotides read TGTGCCAGCAGCCAAGGCCCGACTAGCGGGAGAGACAATGAGCAGTTCTTC. This gives the protein CASSQGPTSGRDNEQFF.

CDR3 DNA: TGTGCCAGCAGCCGTCATGGCCAGGGGATGAACACTGAAGCTTTCTTT. It is translated as CASSRHGQGMNTEAFF. The V and J genes are TRBV3-1 (or the pseudogene TRBV3-2) and TRBJ1-1; a weak D match, TRBD1 (6 bases). V lost 4 bases and J 0 bases, leaving 15 bases between the germline ends. This CDR3 has 16 residues. Germline values: CDR1 LGHDT, CDR2 YNNKEL (reference sequence).

V usage is TRBV29-1 and J usage is TRBJ1-1, with unresolved D. Germline CDR1 SQVTM, CDR2 ANQGSEA. The CDR3 runs 12 residues. V was clipped by 4 bases and J by 0 bases, with 6 bases between them. The CDR3 coding sequence is TGCAGCGTTGTCGTCGTGAACACTGAAGCTTTCTTT. Translating it yields CSVVVVNTEAFF.

The genes are TRBV6-4 and TRBJ2-7; 8 bases are shared with TRBD2. Trimming took 11 bases from V and 5 from J; bases not matched to a gene: 32. This CDR3 comprises 20 residues. Per the germline V gene, CDR1 is MRHNA and CDR2 is SNTAGT. This chain's CDR3 is CAPTRPFGVSGKRGGNEQYF. CDR3 nucleotide sequence: TGTGCCCCCACACGCCCATTCGGGGTTAGCGGGAAACGAGGCGGTAACGAGCAGTACTTC.

The chain is built from TRBV7-9 and TRBJ1-3; tentative D call: TRBD1 (5 bases). The CDR3 has 15 amino acids. The germline V gene encodes CDR1 SEHNR and CDR2 FQNEAQ (reference sequence). V lost 3 bases, J lost 3 bases, and 12 bases lay in between. CDR3 in DNA: TGTGCCAGCAGCTTTCCGGGGGTCGGTGGAAACACCATATATTTT. This sequence encodes CASSFPGVGGNTIYF.

This chain links TRBV24-1 with TRBJ2-3; D remains ambiguous. The germline V and J ends were trimmed by 3 bases and 4 bases, with 13 bases remaining between them. In germline, CDR1 is KGHDR, CDR2 SFDVKD. This CDR3 is built from 15 residues. The CDR3 sequence: CATSDGVMGPDTQYF. DNA of the CDR3: TGTGCCACCAGTGATGGGGTCATGGGTCCAGATACGCAGTATTTT.

The chain combines TRBV28 with TRBJ1-5; D gene unclear. The CDR3 consists of 16 residues. The germline gives CDR1 MDHEN, CDR2 SYDVKM. Trimming pared 3 bases from V and 4 bases from J, leaving 16 bases between. The CDR3 sequence is CASSLIGQEINQPQHF. DNA of the CDR3: TGTGCCAGCAGTTTGATAGGGCAGGAGATAAATCAGCCCCAGCATTTT.

The rearrangement uses TRBV30 and TRBJ1-3; D unclear. Germline V lookup: CDR1 GTSNPN, CDR2 SVGIG (reference sequence). V dropped 4 bases and J dropped 0 bases, with 7 bases sitting between them. This CDR3 contains 13 residues. The CDR3 here is CAWMSLSGNTIYF. The DNA of the CDR3 is TGTGCCTGGATGTCTCTCTCTGGAAACACCATATATTTT. Complete variable domain (other parts from reference TRBV30 and TRBJ1-3): SQTIHQWPATLVQPVGSPLSLECTVEGTSNPNLYWYRQAAGRGLQLLFYSVGIGQISSEVPQNLSASRPQDRQFILSSKKLLLSDSGFYLCAWMSLSGNTIYFGEGSWLTVV.

This chain joins TRBV30 and TRBJ1-2; D is possibly TRBD1 (6 bases). Trimming took off 2 bases at V and 2 bases at J, with 12 bases between the two ends. Germline V CDR1 and CDR2: GTSNPN, SVGIG (reference sequence). The CDR3 is made up of 14 amino acids. CDR3 sequence: CAWSKGDWNYGYTF. The CDR3 DNA is TGTGCCTGGAGTAAGGGGGATTGGAACTATGGCTACACCTTC. Variable domain in full (rest from reference TRBV30 and TRBJ1-2): SQTIHQWPATLVQPVGSPLSLECTVEGTSNPNLYWYRQAAGRGLQLLFYSVGIGQISSEVPQNLSASRPQDRQFILSSKKLLLSDSGFYLCAWSKGDWNYGYTFGSGTRLTVV.

The CDR3: CASSLTGKGTEAFF. As DNA, the CDR3 is TGTGCCAGCAGCTTAACAGGGAAGGGCACTGAAGCTTTCTTT. The chain recombines TRBV7-9 with TRBJ1-1; possible D gene TRBD1, 6 bases. V dropped 2 bases and J dropped 4 bases, with 11 bases sitting between them. CDR3 length: 14 amino acids. Per germline, CDR1 SEHNR and CDR2 FQNEAQ (reference sequence).

V is TRBV20-1 and J is TRBJ1-4, with a tentative D call TRBD1 (5 bases). The germline V and J ends were trimmed by 3 bases and 0 bases, with 8 bases remaining between them. This CDR3 is 14 amino acids long. Germline V lookup: CDR1 DFQATT, CDR2 SNEGSKA (reference sequence). CDR3 protein: CSASGGATNEKLFF. The CDR3, as DNA: TGCAGTGCTAGTGGGGGTGCAACTAATGAAAAACTGTTTTTT.

The chain joins TRBV20-1 to TRBJ2-2; D remains ambiguous. This CDR3 is 11 amino acids long. Germline V lookup: CDR1 DFQATT, CDR2 SNEGSKA (reference sequence). V was pared by 5 bases and J by 5 bases, with 6 bases between. CDR3 region: CSAWMTGELFF. CDR3 nucleotide sequence: TGCAGTGCTTGGATGACCGGGGAGCTGTTTTTT.

CDR3 region: CASSPGLVTEQYF. In DNA, the CDR3 is TGTGCCAGCAGTCCCGGACTAGTAACCGAGCAGTACTTC. This rearrangement joins TRBV27 to TRBJ2-7; 7 nucleotides match TRBD2. V lost 5 bases and J lost 6; bases outside the gene matches: 7. Germline CDR1 MNHEY, CDR2 SMNVEV (reference sequence). The CDR3 runs 13 residues.

The chain has TRBV10-2 and TRBJ1-5; possible D gene TRBD1, 6 bases. Germline V gives CDR1 WSHSY, CDR2 SAAADI. The V gene lost 3 bases and the J gene lost 0 bases, with 12 bases spanning the gap. The CDR3 is 16 residues long. CDR3 region: CASSDGQIYSNQPQHF. The DNA for the CDR3 is TGCGCCAGCAGTGATGGACAGATCTATAGCAATCAGCCCCAGCATTTT.

Only a few counts were recorded for this clone. The CDR3 DNA sequence: TGTGCCTGGGGTGGGATAGCTAACTATGGCTACACCTTC. This translates into CAWGGIANYGYTF. The chain carries TRBV30 and TRBJ1-2; D uncertain. The V end lost 5 bases, the J end lost 0 bases, and 10 bases lay between the germline ends. CDR1 is GTSNPN and CDR2 is SVGIG in the germline V gene (reference sequence). The CDR3 loop spans 13 amino acids. The whole variable domain, filled in from reference TRBV30 and TRBJ1-2, reads SQTIHQWPATLVQPVGSPLSLECTVEGTSNPNLYWYRQAAGRGLQLLFYSVGIGQISSEVPQNLSASRPQDRQFILSSKKLLLSDSGFYLCAWGGIANYGYTFGSGTRLTVV.

The chain joins TRBV7-9 to TRBJ1-1; D gene uncertain. Germline CDR1 reads SEHNR; CDR2 reads FQNEAQ (reference sequence). Deletions cut 5 bases from V and 0 bases from J, with 7 bases between. The CDR3 is made up of 13 amino acids. CDR3 amino acids: CASSPELNTEAFF. In DNA form, the CDR3 reads TGTGCCAGCAGCCCCGAGTTGAACACTGAAGCTTTCTTT.

V is TRBV19 and J is TRBJ1-2; no clear D. V lost 2 bases to trimming and J lost 0 bases, with 13 bases between them. CDR3 length equals 16 residues. Germline V gene data show CDR1 as LNHDA and CDR2 as SQIVND (reference sequence). The CDR3 DNA sequence: TGTGCCAGTAGTATAAATGGTCAGGCAGCTAACTATGGCTACACCTTC. This sequence encodes CASSINGQAANYGYTF.